The rows below give T cell receptor beta chains drawn from one sample of a study of shared clonotypes between healthy human individuals. Profiled with immunoSEQ multiplex PCR; TCRdb holds only in-frame clones, not every one. The table records about 820,000 clones, 85% to 95% of them present only once. Sequencing input: naive CD8+ T cells sorted from blood. The receptors were gathered from a man aged 25 to 40 in good health. CDR3s leave out the opening cysteine and the closing phenylalanine or tryptophan.

v_gene | CDR3aa
TRBV28 | ASSPGQGIYEQY
TRBV5-1 | ASSMKEGHHSGANVLT
TRBV28 | ASSFSGGETQY
TRBV29-1 | SVTNAENTEAF
TRBV4-1 | ASSQEFQGSSYEQY
TRBV18 | ASFPLTGGFVAGNTIY
TRBV7-9 | ASSPTANNEQF
TRBV27 | ASRDGYTEAF
TRBV30 | AWSVMVHTEAF
TRBV10-3 | AISEIPGLAGAYEQY
TRBV7-2 | ASSLDRSSSTDTQY
TRBV2 | ASSTGTENTEAF
TRBV28 | ASSTRGPSNEQF
TRBV7-2 | ASSLAARGNQPQH
TRBV29-1 | SVAGEYTGELF
TRBV4-1 | ASSQDHSGTVSGYT
TRBV6-4 | ASSRLAGTNEQF
TRBV9 | ASSVGGPNTEAF
TRBV27 | ASRPGTTTGELF
TRBV9 | ASSRIVLAGASSYNEQF
TRBV11-3 | ASSSGSGQGFPDTQY
TRBV9 | ASSVKGRGAFSGANVLT
TRBV13 | ASSLAGEQY
TRBV14 | ASSQGSLSWTEHNEQF
TRBV27 | ASSPTSGGYEQY
TRBV11-2 | ASSLAAGLTQSTDTQY
TRBV6-6 | ASSSRLAGEVYEQF
TRBV4-1 | ASSLLAGDTDTQY
TRBV6-5 | ASSYYVGTYEQY
TRBV11-2 | ASSCSGCLEQY
TRBV7-9 | ASSLSGSGYT
TRBV9 | ASSVGTGVAEQY
TRBV7-9 | ASSLGSYEQY
TRBV9 | ASSPSLPLLDEQF
TRBV6-1 | ASHQGTQY
TRBV6-6 | ASSRPTTLSYEQY
TRBV28 | ASNLGVAGSIGQY
TRBV7-6 | ASSFGEYNEQF
TRBV12-5 | ASGPSWDGDTEAF
TRBV5-1 | ASSLNHRGRDEQY
TRBV19 | ASSIGAGPTDTQY
TRBV7-9 | ASETGTRSEQF
TRBV18 | ASSRASGRYNEQF
TRBV7-9 | ASSSTSGRYEQY
TRBV29-1 | SVILAGASDTQY
TRBV2 | ASRDRVGAPEQY
TRBV4-1 | ASSQDPGVRSYEQY